This entry features one T cell receptor beta chain sequence. The antigen is unknown. Clones were read by immunoSEQ multiplex PCR, and TCRdb kept only the in-frame ones, dropping some. The sample yields tens of thousands of clones, over 95% seen once. Germline V gene data show CDR1 as MNHEY and CDR2 as SVGAGI. The V and J ends lost 4 bases and 4 bases, in that order; junction bases with no gene match: 5. The CDR3 totals 16 residues. This sample was taken from a study of siplizumab effects on memory and regulatory T cells. General study findings and limits: A small minority of alloreactive clones were mapped to unstimulated subsets. Proliferating Tregs taken from siplizumab cultures were not shown to have a confirmed suppressive function.

Sequencing was performed on naive CD4+ T cells sorted from blood. This sequence was found in a human donor in good health. The chain employs TRBV6-5 and TRBJ2-1; 12 bases agree with TRBD2. Here the CDR3 reads CASSSLAGGIYNEQFF. The CDR3 region has the DNA TGTGCCAGCAGTTCCCTAGCGGGGGGGATTTACAATGAGCAGTTCTTC.